The text below deals with one T cell receptor beta chain. The record originates from a study of T cell changes during pregnancy in multiple sclerosis. Using immunoSEQ multiplex PCR, the repertoire was profiled, and TCRdb retains in-frame clones only, with some absent. The repertoire holds around 100,000 clones, with 80% to 95% as singletons. V was clipped by 3 bases and J by 0 bases, with 2 bases between them. CDR3 length: 12 amino acids. Germline V gives CDR1 SGHNT, CDR2 YENEEA. The specimen comprised peripheral blood, sampled after pregnancy. This clonotype was sampled from a female donor with multiple sclerosis, enrolled in a pregnancy study. This sequence joins TRBV11-3 and TRBJ1-1, with D hard to call. Here the CDR3 reads CASSFLNTEAFF. The DNA of the CDR3 is TGTGCCAGCAGCTTCTTGAACACTGAAGCTTTCTTT.